The 16 T cell receptor beta chains below come from one sample, sequenced in a study of naive and memory T cell subsets. Two oligonucleotides, mixed equimolar, formed the beta constant-region primer covering TRBC1 and TRBC2. Nested alpha and beta constant-region primers with the SP2 primer drove four PCR rounds on ligated cDNA. TCRdb used MiXCR to reprocess the UMI-ligation and nested PCR reads, holding one entry per CDR3 protein. The table shows over 20,000 distinct CDR3 sequences, with approximately 8.8% occurring only once. Sequenced: central memory CD8+ T cells from blood. The receptors derive from a human donor in good health.

The V and J genes are TRBV27 and TRBJ2-1; 7 bases map to TRBD2. The CDR3 is made up of 15 amino acids. J gave up 3 bases and V 7 bases, and 9 bases lay outside the gene matches. Germline values: CDR1 MNHEY, CDR2 SMNVEV (reference sequence). The DNA for the CDR3 is TGTGCCAGCACCGCAAGCGGGACCGGCTACAATGAGCAGTTCTTC. Translation: CASTASGTGYNEQFF.

The chain recombines TRBV6-1 with TRBJ2-4, with D possibly matching TRBD1 (5 bases). This CDR3 is built from 18 residues. The germline V gene has CDR1 MNHNS and CDR2 SASEGT. V was pared by 1 base and J by 1 base, with 17 bases between. In nucleotides, the CDR3 is TGTGCCAGCAGTGAAGACGGCCGGACGTCAGGGGCCAAAAACATTCAGTACTTC. Encoded protein: CASSEDGRTSGAKNIQYF.

This clonotype was detected many times. V gene TRBV13 combines with J gene TRBJ1-1; TRBD1 matches 7 bases. The J segment lost 1 base and the V segment lost 5 bases, leaving 10 bases of the junction unmatched. This CDR3 region has 16 residues. In germline, CDR1 is PRHDT, CDR2 FYEKMQ (reference sequence). CDR3 protein: CASSESPGQTNTEAFF. The CDR3 DNA reads as TGTGCCAGCAGCGAATCACCGGGACAGACGAACACTGAAGCTTTCTTT.

The table lists this clonotype with a few counts. The rearrangement links TRBV2 to TRBJ2-7; D is possibly TRBD2 (6 bases). The V gene's germline CDR1 is SNHLY and CDR2 FYNNEI. V was clipped by 2 bases and J by 12 bases, with 11 bases between them. The CDR3 spans 11 residues. Here the CDR3 reads CASSEFDGGYF. Here the CDR3 DNA reads TGTGCCAGCAGTGAATTCGACGGGGGGTACTTC. Looking up the rest from reference TRBV2 and TRBJ2-7 gives the full variable domain: EPEVTQTPSHQVTQMGQEVILRCVPISNHLYFYWYRQILGQKVEFLVSFYNNEISEKSEIFDDQFSVERPDGSNFTLKIRSTKLEDSAMYFCASSEFDGGYFGPGTRLTVT.

Comment on this clonotype: The conserved phenylalanine or tryptophan is not found at the CDR3 terminus, so this likely reflects a read error. Because the CDR3's place on the DNA is in doubt, the DNA is left out and the CDR3 is given as listed by TCRdb. V is TRBV7-9 and J is TRBJ1-1; the DNA was not compared with TRBD1, the D call given in the table. 14 amino acids form the CDR3, both terminal residues included. Germline CDR1 SEHNR, CDR2 FQNEAQ (reference sequence). The chain's CDR3 is CASATNPNAGAAGG.

The chain recombines TRBV6-2 or TRBV6-3 with TRBJ2-2; tentatively, D is TRBD1 or TRBD2 (5 bases each). V lost 7 bases to trimming and J lost 3 bases, with 12 bases between them. The germline V gene encodes CDR1 MNHEY and CDR2 SVGEGT. CDR3 size: 14 residues. The CDR3 loop reads CASNEGPYTGELFF. The CDR3 region has the DNA TGTGCCAGCAATGAGGGACCCTACACCGGGGAGCTGTTTTTT.

In this sample, this clonotype turned up a few times. The genes are TRBV5-1 and TRBJ1-2; 10 bases map to TRBD1. There are 15 residues in the CDR3. The germline gives CDR1 SGHRS, CDR2 YFSETQ. J gave up 4 bases and V 4 bases, and 7 bases lay outside the gene matches. CDR3 in DNA: TGCGCCAGCAGCGAAGGACAGGGGGTCTTCTATGGCTACACCTTC. This translates into CASSEGQGVFYGYTF.

The chain carries TRBV6-2 or TRBV6-3 and TRBJ1-5, with D unclear. V gave up 6 bases and J gave up 0 bases, with 15 bases separating them. The CDR3 loop spans 16 amino acids. The V gene's germline CDR1 is MNHEY and CDR2 SVGEGT. Written as DNA, the CDR3 is TGTGCCAGCAGGGGTGCTACAGATTATAGCAATCAGCCCCAGCATTTT. Its translation is CASRGATDYSNQPQHF.

This clonotype has ten or more counts. The chain joins TRBV19 to TRBJ2-1; tentative D call: TRBD2 (5 bases). The CDR3 is made up of 15 amino acids. Germline V gene data show CDR1 as LNHDA and CDR2 as SQIVND (reference sequence). The V gene lost 3 bases and the J gene lost 6 bases, with 15 bases spanning the gap. CDR3 nucleotide sequence: TGTGCCAGTAGTATCTACGGATTCGGAGGCAATGAGCAGTTCTTC. The encoded protein is CASSIYGFGGNEQFF.

This clonotype has a count of ten or more. The chain joins TRBV9 to TRBJ1-2; D gene uncertain. The V gene's germline CDR1 is SGDLS and CDR2 YYNGEE. The CDR3 has 12 residues. The V end was cut by 3 bases, the J end by 5 bases, with 8 bases between. CDR3 amino acids: CASSDPIYGYTF. CDR3 in DNA: TGTGCCAGCAGCGACCCTATATATGGCTACACCTTC. The full variable domain, completed using reference TRBV9 and TRBJ1-2, is DSGVTQTPKHLITATGQRVTLRCSPRSGDLSVYWYQQSLDQGLQFLIQYYNGEERAKGNILERFSAQQFPDLHSELNLSSLELGDSALYFCASSDPIYGYTFGSGTRLTVV.

This clonotype appeared many times. The genes are TRBV6-1 and TRBJ2-2; TRBD2 matches at 9 bases. With V trimmed by 8 bases and J by 3 bases, 4 bases remained unmatched. CDR1 is MNHNS and CDR2 is SASEGT in the germline V gene. The CDR3 consists of 14 residues. The CDR3 nucleotides are TGTGCCAGCTTTAGCGGGAGCGACACCGGGGAGCTGTTTTTT. Its translation is CASFSGSDTGELFF.

This clonotype is termed medium-sized (0.01 to 0.1%). The DNA of the CDR3 is TGTGCCAGCAGCCCAGAGGGGGGGTCCACCTACGAGCAGTACTTC. This codes for CASSPEGGSTYEQYF. The V and J genes are TRBV3-1 and TRBJ2-7; TRBD2 might be the D (7 bases). Trimming took off 4 bases at V and 2 bases at J, with 15 bases between the two ends. The germline gives CDR1 LGHDT, CDR2 YNNKEL (reference sequence). The CDR3 runs to 15 residues.

This clonotype has just a few counts. The chain has TRBV27 and TRBJ2-5, with no clear D. CDR1 is MNHEY and CDR2 is SMNVEV in the germline V gene (reference sequence). Trimming pared 2 bases from V and 0 bases from J, leaving 16 bases between. CDR3 length: 17 residues. CDR3 loop: CASSLGRGSYDQETQYF. The CDR3 DNA sequence: TGTGCCAGCAGTTTAGGCCGCGGCTCCTACGACCAAGAGACCCAGTACTTC.

This clonotype was found many times. The chain uses TRBV5-1 and TRBJ1-1, with 8 bases that match TRBD1. The CDR3 runs to 16 residues. The germline V gene has CDR1 SGHRS and CDR2 YFSETQ. J gave up 1 base and V 4 bases, and 9 bases lay outside the gene matches. CDR3 region: CASSQSMTGANTEAFF. For the CDR3, the DNA is TGCGCCAGCAGCCAGTCGATGACAGGGGCGAACACTGAAGCTTTCTTT. The full variable domain, its missing parts supplied by reference TRBV5-1 and TRBJ1-1, is KAGVTQTPRYLIKTRGQQVTLSCSPISGHRSVSWYQQTPGQGLQFLFEYFSETQRNKGNFPGRFSGRQFSNSRSEMNVSTLELGDSALYLCASSQSMTGANTEAFFGQGTRLTVV.

About this clonotype: This may arise from a read error, as a much more abundant clone is one base away. In DNA, the CDR3 is TGCGCCAGCAGCTCGGGACTGTACCAGGATGGGCAGTTCTTC. It translates to CASSSGLYQDGQFF. The chain has TRBV5-1 and TRBJ2-1, with D possibly matching TRBD2 (6 bases). This CDR3 is built from 14 residues. The V and J ends lost 3 bases and 12 bases respectively, with 19 bases between them. Germline V gene lookup returns CDR1 SGHRS and CDR2 YFSETQ.

The chain joins TRBV7-8 to TRBJ2-7; the D gene is possibly TRBD1 (5 bases). The germline CDR1 and CDR2 sequences are SGHVS and FQNEAQ. The germline V and J ends were trimmed by 1 base and 6 bases, with 13 bases remaining between them. The CDR3 sequence is 14 residues long. The CDR3 nucleotides read TGTGCCAGCAGCTTAGTCAAGGGGCTAAGCGAGCAGTACTTC. Its protein is CASSLVKGLSEQYF.